This TCR beta chain was identified in a study of T-cell memory formation after mild COVID-19. Study-level information: Clusters were largely donor specific. Study results and limitations: The main location of contracting CD4+ clones was CM and EM, and that of contracting CD8+ clones was EMRA.

MiXCR was run by TCRdb on the 5' RACE reads, yielding one entry per CDR3 protein. This sample has roughly 350,000 distinct CDR3 sequences, with around 15% found just once. Only a few counts were recorded for this clonotype. Its antigen is unidentified. The germline CDR1 and CDR2 sequences are LNHDA and SQIVND (reference sequence). Trimming cost V 3 bases and J 3 bases, with 11 bases left between them. This CDR3 contains 14 residues. The gene calls are TRBV19 and TRBJ2-5, with a tentative D call TRBD2 (6 bases). Sequences were obtained from PBMCs or a T cell subset sorted from them (not recorded which). This clonotype was obtained from a man aged 18-30 years who had mild COVID-19 (a few samples of this study predate the infection). Cell type and time point are not known. CDR3 amino acids: CASSILGGEETQYF. The CDR3 DNA is TGTGCCAGTAGTATCCTCGGGGGTGAAGAGACCCAGTACTTC.